A selection of T cell receptor beta chains follows, all from one sample in a study of vaccination and CD4 T cells after COVID-19. Their recognized antigens are unknown. TCRdb fed the PCR reads into MiXCR, producing one record per CDR3 protein. The sample gives about 15,000 distinct CDR3 sequences, 35% to 50% of which show up once; 6.5% to 9% is in the top ten. The sequencing sample was made of CD4+ T cells from blood, cultured in vitro. Receptors were obtained from a human donor who had recovered from COVID-19. The CDR3 runs from the conserved cysteine through the conserved F or W. Each record gives: D gene, V gene, J gene, clone size, CDR3 protein, CDR3 DNA. D genes are given only for firm matches. The size field is filled for only some rows; it gives once, few, many or a size class.

-	TRBV7-6	TRBJ2-2	few	CASSLSVGGGAGGELFF	TGTGCCAGCAGCTTATCGGTCGGTGGGGGAGCGGGCGGGGAGCTGTTTTTT
-	TRBV7-2	TRBJ2-5	-	CASSFSGQKTQYF	TGTGCCAGCAGCTTTAGTGGCCAGAAGACCCAGTACTTC
-	TRBV12-3/TRBV12-4	TRBJ1-5	few	CASSLATGRGTQHF	TGTGCCAGCAGTTTAGCCACCGGCAGGGGAACCCAGCATTTT
-	TRBV20-1	TRBJ2-7	-	CSASLPGTYEQYF	TGCAGTGCTAGTCTGCCCGGAACCTACGAGCAGTACTTC
-	TRBV19	TRBJ1-3	-	CASSIWTRSSGNTIYF	TGTGCCAGTAGTATCTGGACACGAAGCTCTGGAAACACCATATATTTT
-	TRBV27	TRBJ2-1	few	CASSFRGGNYNEQFF	TGTGCCAGCAGTTTCAGGGGGGGGAACTACAATGAGCAGTTCTTC
-	TRBV6-5	TRBJ1-1	few	CASSYKAETEAFF	TGTGCCAGCAGTTACAAGGCAGAGACTGAAGCTTTCTTT
-	TRBV24-1	TRBJ2-1	few	CATSDDSYNEQFF	TGTGCCACCAGTGATGACAGCTACAATGAGCAGTTCTTC
-	TRBV6-4	TRBJ1-6	few	CASSAAPRQLPLHF	TGTGCCAGCAGTGCGGCTCCTCGACAGCTCCCCCTCCACTTT
TRBD1	TRBV12-3/TRBV12-4	TRBJ1-1	few	CASTVDRGSTEAFF	TGTGCCAGCACCGTGGACAGGGGGAGCACTGAAGCTTTCTTT
-	TRBV14	TRBJ1-1	few	CASSRGRPSRGNTEAFF	TGTGCCAGCAGCCGCGGGCGGCCCTCCAGGGGGAACACTGAAGCTTTCTTT
TRBD1	TRBV10-3	TRBJ1-1	few	CAISDAVARQGAGAFF	TGTGCCATCAGTGATGCTGTAGCTAGACAGGGGGCTGGAGCTTTCTTT
-	TRBV7-9	TRBJ1-1	once	CASSPWTGGGTEAFF	TGTGCCAGCAGCCCATGGACGGGAGGGGGCACTGAAGCTTTCTTT
TRBD1	TRBV27	TRBJ1-1	medium-sized	CASSARTGGAEPNTEAFF	TGTGCCAGCAGTGCTCGAACAGGGGGCGCGGAGCCGAACACTGAAGCTTTCTTT
TRBD1	TRBV12-3/TRBV12-4	TRBJ2-1	-	CASSQTGMAYNEQFF	TGTGCCAGCAGCCAGACAGGGATGGCCTACAATGAGCAGTTCTTC
-	TRBV20-1	TRBJ1-1	few	CSARVRVRSTEAFF	TGCAGTGCTAGGGTTAGGGTTCGGAGCACTGAAGCTTTCTTT
-	TRBV10-1	TRBJ2-2	medium-sized	CASSERPRGTGELFF	TGCGCCAGCAGTGAACGGCCCCGGGGCACCGGGGAGCTGTTTTTT
TRBD2	TRBV2	TRBJ2-3	-	CAKKLATSTDTQYF	TGTGCCAAAAAACTAGCGACTAGCACAGATACGCAGTATTTT
-	TRBV6-1	TRBJ2-2	-	CASSDTRKGSGELFF	TGTGCCAGCAGTGACACTAGGAAGGGCAGCGGGGAGCTGTTTTTT
TRBD2	TRBV6-5	TRBJ2-7	-	CASSYRSGPGEQYF	TGTGCCAGCAGTTATCGTAGCGGGCCGGGAGAGCAGTACTTC
-	TRBV6-1	TRBJ2-3	-	CASSLAGYPDTQYF	TGTGCCAGCAGCTTGGCTGGATATCCCGATACGCAGTATTTT
TRBD1	TRBV6-2/TRBV6-3	TRBJ1-6	-	CASSSDRGGSYNSPLHF	TGTGCCAGCAGTTCGGACAGGGGAGGATCCTATAATTCACCCCTCCACTTT
-	TRBV11-2	TRBJ2-5	-	CASSFGHKKETQYF	TGTGCCAGCAGCTTTGGACATAAGAAAGAGACCCAGTACTTC
-	TRBV27	TRBJ1-2	few	CASSRQPRNYGYTF	TGTGCCAGCAGTCGACAGCCACGAAACTATGGCTACACCTTC
-	TRBV5-1	TRBJ2-5	-	CASSFGSDRRETQYF	TGCGCCAGCAGCTTTGGTTCCGACAGAAGGGAGACCCAGTACTTC
-	TRBV6-5	TRBJ2-7	few	CASSSSGKNLEQYF	TGTGCCAGCAGTTCATCCGGGAAGAATTTAGAGCAGTACTTC
-	TRBV6-5	TRBJ2-2	-	CASSYRGTGELFF	TGTGCCAGCAGTTACAGGGGAACCGGGGAGCTGTTTTTT
-	TRBV5-1	TRBJ2-7	few	CASSLVGSKGEQYF	TGCGCCAGCAGCTTGGTGGGTAGTAAGGGCGAGCAGTACTTC
-	TRBV19	TRBJ1-2	-	CASSISGHYDGYTF	TGTGCCAGTAGTATTTCGGGACACTACGATGGCTACACCTTC
TRBD1	TRBV27	TRBJ1-1	-	CASSFPAGDTPGQGARNTEAFF	TGTGCCAGCAGTTTCCCTGCTGGGGACACTCCGGGACAGGGGGCGCGAAACACTGAAGCTTTCTTT